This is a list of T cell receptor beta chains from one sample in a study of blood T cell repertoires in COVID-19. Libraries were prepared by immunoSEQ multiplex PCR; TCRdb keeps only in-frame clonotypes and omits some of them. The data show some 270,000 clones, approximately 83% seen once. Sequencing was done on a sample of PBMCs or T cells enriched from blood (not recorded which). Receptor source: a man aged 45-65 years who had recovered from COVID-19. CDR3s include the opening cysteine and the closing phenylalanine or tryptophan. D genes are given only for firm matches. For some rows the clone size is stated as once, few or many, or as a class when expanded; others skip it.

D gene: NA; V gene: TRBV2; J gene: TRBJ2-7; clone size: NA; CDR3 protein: CASTGVSYEQYF; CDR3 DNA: TGTGCCAGCACCGGAGTCTCCTACGAGCAGTACTTC
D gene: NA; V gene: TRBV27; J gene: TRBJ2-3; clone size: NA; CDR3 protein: CASTELGGASTDTQYF; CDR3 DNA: TGTGCCAGCACTGAATTGGGGGGGGCCAGCACAGATACGCAGTATTTT
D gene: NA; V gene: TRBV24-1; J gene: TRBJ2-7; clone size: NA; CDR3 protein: CATSDPAVEPWHF; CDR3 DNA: TGTGCCACCAGTGATCCCGCGGTCGAACCCTGGCACTTC
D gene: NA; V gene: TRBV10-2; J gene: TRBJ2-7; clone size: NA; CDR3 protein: CASSELAAYEQYF; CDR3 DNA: TGCGCCAGCAGTGAGCTTGCGGCCTACGAGCAGTACTTC
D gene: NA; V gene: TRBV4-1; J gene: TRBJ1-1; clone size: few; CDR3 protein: CASSQDHRNRVNTEAFF; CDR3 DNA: TGCGCCAGCAGCCAAGATCACAGGAACAGGGTGAACACTGAAGCTTTCTTT
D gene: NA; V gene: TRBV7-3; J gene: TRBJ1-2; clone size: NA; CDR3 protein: CASSPHGGHGYTF; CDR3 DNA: TGTGCCAGCAGCCCGCATGGGGGCCATGGCTACACCTTC
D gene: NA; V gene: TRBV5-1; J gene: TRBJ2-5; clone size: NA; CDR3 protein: CASSSLQGGETQYF; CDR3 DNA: TGCGCCAGCAGCTCCCTACAGGGTGGAGAGACCCAGTACTTC
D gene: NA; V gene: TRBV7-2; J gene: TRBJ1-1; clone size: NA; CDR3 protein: CASSLVGGWNTEAFF; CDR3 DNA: TGTGCCAGCAGCTTAGTTGGGGGCTGGAACACTGAAGCTTTCTTT
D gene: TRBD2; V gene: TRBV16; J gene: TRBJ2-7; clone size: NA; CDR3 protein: CASSQSGLAGISYEQYF; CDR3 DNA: TGTGCCAGCAGCCAATCGGGGCTAGCGGGCATCTCCTACGAGCAGTACTTC
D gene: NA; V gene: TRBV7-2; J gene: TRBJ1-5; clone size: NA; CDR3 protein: CASSLVLTGGQPQHF; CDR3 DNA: TGTGCCAGCAGCTTAGTACTCACCGGGGGTCAGCCCCAGCATTTT
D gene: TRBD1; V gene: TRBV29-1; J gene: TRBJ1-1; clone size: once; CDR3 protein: CSARQGVNTEAFF; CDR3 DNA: TGCAGCGCCCGACAGGGTGTGAACACTGAAGCTTTCTTT
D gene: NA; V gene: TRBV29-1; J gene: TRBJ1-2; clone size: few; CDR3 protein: CSVDPKGIYGYTF; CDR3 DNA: TGCAGCGTTGACCCCAAGGGGATCTATGGCTACACCTTC
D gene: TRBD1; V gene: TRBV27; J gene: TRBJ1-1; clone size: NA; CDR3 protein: CASRGTGVAFF; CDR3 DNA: TGTGCCAGCAGAGGGACAGGGGTGGCTTTCTTT
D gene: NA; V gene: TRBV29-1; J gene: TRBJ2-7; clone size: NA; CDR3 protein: CSVSDSLSYEQYF; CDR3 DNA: TGCAGCGTTAGCGACAGCCTCTCCTACGAGCAGTACTTC
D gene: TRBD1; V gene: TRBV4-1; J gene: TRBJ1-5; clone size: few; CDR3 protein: CASSQDLTGRYQPQHF; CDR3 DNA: TGCGCCAGCAGCCAAGATCTGACAGGGCGTTATCAGCCCCAGCATTTT
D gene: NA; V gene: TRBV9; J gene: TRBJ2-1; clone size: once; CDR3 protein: CASSGIVRGNEQFF; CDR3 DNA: TGTGCCAGCAGCGGAATAGTTAGGGGGAATGAGCAGTTCTTC
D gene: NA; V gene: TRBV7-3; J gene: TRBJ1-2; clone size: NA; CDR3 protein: CASSASRGFGYTF; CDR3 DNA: TGTGCCAGCAGCGCTTCTCGGGGGTTTGGCTACACCTTC
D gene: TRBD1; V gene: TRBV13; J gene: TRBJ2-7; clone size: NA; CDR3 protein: CASSGGTGRYF; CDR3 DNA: TGTGCCAGCAGCGGAGGGACAGGGCGGTACTTC
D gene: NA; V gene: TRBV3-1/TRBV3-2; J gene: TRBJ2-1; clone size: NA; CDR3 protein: CASSQGFRGAPNEQFF; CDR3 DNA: TGTGCCAGCAGCCAAGGGTTCCGGGGGGCACCCAATGAGCAGTTCTTC
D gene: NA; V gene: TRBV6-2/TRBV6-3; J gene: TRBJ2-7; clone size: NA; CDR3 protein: CASSNTRSSPYEQYF; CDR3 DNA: TGTGCCAGCAGCAACACCCGATCCTCCCCCTACGAGCAGTACTTC
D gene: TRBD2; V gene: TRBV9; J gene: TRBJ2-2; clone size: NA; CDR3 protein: CASSVGLAGNTGELFF; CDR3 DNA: TGTGCCAGCAGCGTCGGACTAGCGGGGAACACCGGGGAGCTGTTTTTT
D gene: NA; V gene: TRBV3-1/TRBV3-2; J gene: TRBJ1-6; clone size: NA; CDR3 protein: CASSPLLESPLHF; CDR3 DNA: TGTGCCAGCAGCCCCCTTCTAGAATCACCCCTCCACTTT
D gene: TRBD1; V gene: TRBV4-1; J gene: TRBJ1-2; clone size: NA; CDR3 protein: CASSQGQAVVYTF; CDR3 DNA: TGCGCCAGCAGCCAGGGACAGGCTGTGGTCTACACCTTC
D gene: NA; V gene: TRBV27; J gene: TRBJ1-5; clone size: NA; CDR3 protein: CASSLFALSSNQPQHF; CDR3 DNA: TGTGCCAGCAGTTTATTCGCCCTATCTAGCAATCAGCCCCAGCATTTT
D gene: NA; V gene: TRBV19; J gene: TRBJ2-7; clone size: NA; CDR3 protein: CASSTAQVSSYEQYF; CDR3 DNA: TGTGCCAGTAGTACCGCACAGGTGAGCTCCTACGAGCAGTACTTC
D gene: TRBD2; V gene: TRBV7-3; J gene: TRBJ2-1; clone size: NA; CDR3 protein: CASSSSGTYNEQFF; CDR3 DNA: TGTGCCAGCAGCTCAAGCGGGACCTACAATGAGCAGTTCTTC
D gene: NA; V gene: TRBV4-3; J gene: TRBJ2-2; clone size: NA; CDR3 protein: CASSQAPGLQSGELFF; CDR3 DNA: TGCGCCAGCAGCCAAGCGCCGGGACTCCAGTCCGGGGAGCTGTTTTTT
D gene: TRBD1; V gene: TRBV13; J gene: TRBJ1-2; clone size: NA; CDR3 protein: CASSRDRGPSNYGYTF; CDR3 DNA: TGTGCCAGCAGCCGGGACAGGGGCCCCTCAAACTATGGCTACACCTTC
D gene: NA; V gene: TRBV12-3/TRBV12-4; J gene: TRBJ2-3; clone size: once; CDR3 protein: CASSQLRTDTQYF; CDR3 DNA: TGTGCCAGCAGTCAACTGCGCACAGATACGCAGTATTTT
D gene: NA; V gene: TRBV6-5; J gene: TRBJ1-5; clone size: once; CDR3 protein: CASSPEGYGNQPQHF; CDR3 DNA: TGTGCCAGCAGTCCAGAGGGATACGGCAATCAGCCCCAGCATTTT
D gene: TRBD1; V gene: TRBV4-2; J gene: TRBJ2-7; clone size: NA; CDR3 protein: CASSREPGQASYEQYF; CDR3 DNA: TGTGCCAGCAGTCGTGAGCCGGGACAGGCGTCCTACGAGCAGTACTTC
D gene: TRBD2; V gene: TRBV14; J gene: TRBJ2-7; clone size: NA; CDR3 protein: CASSQDQRLALNEQYF; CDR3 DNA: TGTGCCAGCAGCCAAGATCAAAGACTAGCTCTGAACGAGCAGTACTTC
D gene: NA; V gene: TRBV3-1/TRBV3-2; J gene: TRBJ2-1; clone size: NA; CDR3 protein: CASSPFGTSGDNEQFF; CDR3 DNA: TGTGCCAGCAGCCCCTTCGGAACGTCCGGGGACAATGAGCAGTTCTTC
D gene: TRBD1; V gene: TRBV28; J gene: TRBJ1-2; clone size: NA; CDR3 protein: CASRIQGAGYGYTF; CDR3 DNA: TGTGCCAGCAGGATACAGGGGGCAGGCTATGGCTACACCTTC
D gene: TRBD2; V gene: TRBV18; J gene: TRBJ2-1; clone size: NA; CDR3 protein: CASSGLAGDNEQFF; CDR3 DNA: TGTGCCAGCTCCGGACTAGCGGGGGACAATGAGCAGTTCTTC